This entry features one T cell receptor beta chain sequence. The antigen is undetermined. The method was immunoSEQ multiplex PCR; TCRdb's version includes in-frame clones alone and lacks a portion of them. The sample has around 160,000 clones; 88% are singletons. The source of the sample is a study of T cell responses to AZD1222 COVID-19 vaccine. Findings and limits, study-wide: At 160-218 and 743-854, vaccine-associated CD4 TCRs were dominant, and they spanned spike.

Germline V gene data show CDR1 as SGHNT and CDR2 as YYREEE (reference sequence). The CDR3 runs 18 residues. V shed 4 bases and J 4 bases; nucleotides not matched to a gene: 12. The chain carries TRBV5-4 and TRBJ2-1, with TRBD2 matching over 12 bases. The sequence was obtained from an adult in good health. The sample was peripheral blood, taken on day 0 of AZD1222 vaccination. DNA for the CDR3: TGTGCCAGCAGCCAGGGACTAGCGGGTGCCGCAGGTTACAATGAGCAGTTCTTC. It yields the protein CASSQGLAGAAGYNEQFF. Filled out from reference TRBV5-4 and TRBJ2-1, the complete variable domain reads ETGVTQSPTHLIKTRGQQVTLRCSSQSGHNTVSWYQQALGQGPQFIFQYYREEENGRGNFPPRFSGLQFPNYSSELNVNALELDDSALYLCASSQGLAGAAGYNEQFFGPGTRLTVL.